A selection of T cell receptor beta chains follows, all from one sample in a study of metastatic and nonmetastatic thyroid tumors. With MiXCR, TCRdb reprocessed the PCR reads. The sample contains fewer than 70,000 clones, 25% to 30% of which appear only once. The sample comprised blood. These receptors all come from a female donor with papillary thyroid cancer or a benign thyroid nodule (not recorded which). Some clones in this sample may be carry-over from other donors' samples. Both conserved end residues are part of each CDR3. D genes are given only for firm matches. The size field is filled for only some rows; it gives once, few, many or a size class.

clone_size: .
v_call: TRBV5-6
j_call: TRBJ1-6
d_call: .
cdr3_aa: CASSLSPEQGSPLHF
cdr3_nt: TGTGCCAGCAGCTTGAGCCCTGAACAGGGATCACCCCTCCACTTT

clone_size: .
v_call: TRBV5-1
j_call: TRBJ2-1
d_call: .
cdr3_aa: CASSFDQERYDEQFF
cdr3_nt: TGCGCCAGCAGCTTCGATCAAGAGAGGTACGATGAGCAGTTCTTC

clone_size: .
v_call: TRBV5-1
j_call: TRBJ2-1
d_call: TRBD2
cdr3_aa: CASSLGPHKREGAYNEQFF
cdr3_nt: TGCGCCAGCAGCTTGGGGCCCCATAAGCGGGAGGGCGCCTACAATGAGCAGTTCTTC

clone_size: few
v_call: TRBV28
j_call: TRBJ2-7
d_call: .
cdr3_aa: CASGNYEQYF
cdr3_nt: TGTGCCAGCGGAAACTACGAGCAGTACTTC

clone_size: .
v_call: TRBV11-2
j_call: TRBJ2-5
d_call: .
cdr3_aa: CASSLTGETQYF
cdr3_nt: TGTGCCAGCAGCCTCACCGGGGAGACCCAGTACTTC

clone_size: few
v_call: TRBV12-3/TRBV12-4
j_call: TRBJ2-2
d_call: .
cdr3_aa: CASSLGGLTGELFF
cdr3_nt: TGTGCCAGCAGTTTAGGGGGTTTGACCGGGGAGCTGTTTTTT

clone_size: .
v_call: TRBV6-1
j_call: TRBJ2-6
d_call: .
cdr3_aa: CASSASGGSGANVLTF
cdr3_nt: TGTGCCAGCAGCGCCAGTGGGGGTTCTGGGGCCAACGTCCTGACTTTC

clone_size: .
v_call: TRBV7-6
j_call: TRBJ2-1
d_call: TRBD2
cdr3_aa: CASSLRAGGGEGNEQFF
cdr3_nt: TGTGCCAGCAGCCTAAGAGCGGGAGGAGGAGAGGGTAATGAGCAGTTCTTC

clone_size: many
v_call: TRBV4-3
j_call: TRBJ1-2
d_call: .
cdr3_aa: CASSQRGNNYGYTF
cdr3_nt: TGCGCCAGCAGCCAACGGGGAAATAACTATGGCTACACCTTC

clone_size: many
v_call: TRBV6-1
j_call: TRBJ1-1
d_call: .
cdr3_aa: CASSEGPKVMNTEAFF
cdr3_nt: TGTGCCAGCAGTGAAGGCCCTAAGGTAATGAACACTGAAGCTTTCTTT

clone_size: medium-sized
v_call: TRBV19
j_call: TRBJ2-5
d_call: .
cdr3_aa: CASSMGGRETQYF
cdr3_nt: TGTGCCAGTAGTATGGGAGGAAGAGAGACCCAGTACTTC

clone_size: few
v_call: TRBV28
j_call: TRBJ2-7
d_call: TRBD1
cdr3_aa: CASTKQGTYEQYF
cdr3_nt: TGTGCCAGCACCAAACAGGGGACCTACGAGCAGTACTTC

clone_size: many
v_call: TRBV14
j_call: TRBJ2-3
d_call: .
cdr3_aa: CASSLRAFGTDTQYF
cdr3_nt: TGTGCCAGCAGCCTTCGGGCCTTTGGGACAGATACGCAGTATTTT

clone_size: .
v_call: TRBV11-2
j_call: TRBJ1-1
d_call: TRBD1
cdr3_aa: CASSKGQAKRDTEAFF
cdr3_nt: TGTGCCAGCAGCAAGGGACAGGCTAAACGGGACACTGAAGCTTTCTTT

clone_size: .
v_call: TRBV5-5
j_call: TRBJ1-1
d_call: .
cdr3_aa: CASSLGWIGTEAFF
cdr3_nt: TGTGCCAGCAGCTTGGGATGGATCGGCACTGAAGCTTTCTTT

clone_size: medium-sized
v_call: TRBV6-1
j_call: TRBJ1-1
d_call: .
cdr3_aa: CASSDFTGRTEAFF
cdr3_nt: TGTGCCAGCAGTGATTTTACAGGGAGGACTGAAGCTTTCTTT

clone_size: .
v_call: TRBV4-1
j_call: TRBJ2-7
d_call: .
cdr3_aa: CASSQDGREQYF
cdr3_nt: TGCGCCAGCAGCCAAGACGGCCGAGAGCAGTACTTC

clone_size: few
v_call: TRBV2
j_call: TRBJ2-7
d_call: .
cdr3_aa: CASSEALRGYEQYF
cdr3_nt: TGTGCCAGCAGTGAAGCGCTTCGGGGCTACGAGCAGTACTTC

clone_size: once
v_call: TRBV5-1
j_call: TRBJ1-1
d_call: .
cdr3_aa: CASRRTAEAFF
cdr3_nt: TGCGCCAGCAGACGGACAGCTGAAGCTTTCTTT

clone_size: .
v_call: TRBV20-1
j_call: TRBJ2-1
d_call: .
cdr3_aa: CSAGGGRGPYNEQFF
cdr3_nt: TGCAGTGCTGGGGGGGGCAGGGGGCCCTACAATGAGCAGTTCTTC

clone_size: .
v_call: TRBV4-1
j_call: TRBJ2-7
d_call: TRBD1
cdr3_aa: CASSQEDRGHEQYF
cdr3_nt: TGCGCCAGCAGCCAAGAAGACAGGGGCCACGAGCAGTACTTC

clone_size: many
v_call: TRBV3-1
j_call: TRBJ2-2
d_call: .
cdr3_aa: CASSKGRRDTGELFF
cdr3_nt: TGTGCCAGCAGCAAAGGCCGGAGGGACACCGGGGAGCTGTTTTTT

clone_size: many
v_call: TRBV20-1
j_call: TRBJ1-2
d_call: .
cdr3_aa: CSASSGPRSSANYGYTF
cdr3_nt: TGCAGTGCAAGCTCCGGCCCTAGGAGTTCAGCTAACTATGGCTACACCTTC

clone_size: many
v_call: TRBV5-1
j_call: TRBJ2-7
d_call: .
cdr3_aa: CASSLGGGVEQYF
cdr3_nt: TGCGCCAGCAGCTTGGGTGGGGGCGTGGAGCAGTACTTC

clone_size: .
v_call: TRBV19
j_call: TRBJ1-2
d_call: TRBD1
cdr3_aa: CASSRTGTEDYTF
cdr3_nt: TGTGCCAGTAGCAGAACCGGGACAGAAGACTACACCTTC

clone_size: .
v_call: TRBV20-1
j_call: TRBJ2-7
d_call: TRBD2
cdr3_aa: CSASALREAGGSYEQYF
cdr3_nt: TGCAGTGCTAGTGCCCTAAGGGAAGCGGGGGGCTCCTACGAGCAGTACTTC

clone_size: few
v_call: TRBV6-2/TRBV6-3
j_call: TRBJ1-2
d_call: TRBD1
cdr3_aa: CASRPGQGLANYGYTF
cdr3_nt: TGTGCCAGCAGGCCGGGACAGGGGCTAGCTAACTATGGCTACACCTTC

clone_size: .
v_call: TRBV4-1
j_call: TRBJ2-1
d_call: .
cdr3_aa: CASSHSSGAYNEQFF
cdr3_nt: TGCGCCAGCAGCCACTCTAGTGGGGCCTACAATGAGCAGTTCTTC

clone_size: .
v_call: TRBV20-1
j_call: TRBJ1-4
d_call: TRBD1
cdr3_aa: CSARDPRGEEKLFF
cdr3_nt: TGCAGTGCTAGAGATCCCAGGGGGGAGGAAAAACTGTTTTTT

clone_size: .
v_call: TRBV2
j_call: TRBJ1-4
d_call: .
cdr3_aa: CASSEYSPTENNEKLFF
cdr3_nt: TGTGCCAGCAGTGAATATAGTCCGACAGAGAATAATGAAAAACTGTTTTTT

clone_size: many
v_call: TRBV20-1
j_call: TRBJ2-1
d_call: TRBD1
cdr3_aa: CSARIRGQGAAYNEQFF
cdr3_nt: TGCAGTGCTAGAATCCGCGGACAGGGGGCTGCCTACAATGAGCAGTTCTTC

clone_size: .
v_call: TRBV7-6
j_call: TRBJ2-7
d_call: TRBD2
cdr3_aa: CASSLNREGAEQYF
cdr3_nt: TGTGCCAGCAGCTTGAACCGGGAGGGCGCTGAGCAGTACTTC

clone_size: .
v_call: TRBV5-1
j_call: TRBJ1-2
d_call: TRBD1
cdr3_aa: CASSLGQGSGYTF
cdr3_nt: TGCGCCAGCAGCTTGGGACAGGGAAGTGGCTACACCTTC

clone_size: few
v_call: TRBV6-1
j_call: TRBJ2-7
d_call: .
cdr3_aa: CASSSLSYEQYF
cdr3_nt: TGTGCCAGCAGTTCGCTTTCCTACGAGCAGTACTTC

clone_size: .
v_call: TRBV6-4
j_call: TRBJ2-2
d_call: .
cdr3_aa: CASHRTVFRAGELFF
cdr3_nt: TGTGCCAGCCACCGGACCGTGTTTAGGGCCGGGGAGCTGTTTTTT

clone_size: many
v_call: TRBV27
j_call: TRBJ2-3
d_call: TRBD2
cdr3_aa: CASSSRLAGGTDTQYF
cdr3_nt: TGTGCCAGCAGTTCCCGACTAGCGGGAGGCACAGATACGCAGTATTTT

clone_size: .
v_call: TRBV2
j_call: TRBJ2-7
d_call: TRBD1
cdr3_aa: CASSENRGGYEQYF
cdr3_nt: TGTGCCAGCAGTGAGAACAGGGGCGGCTACGAGCAGTACTTC

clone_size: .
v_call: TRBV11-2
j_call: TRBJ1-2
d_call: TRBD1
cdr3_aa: CASSRQGDGYTF
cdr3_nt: TGTGCCAGCAGCCGCCAGGGGGATGGCTACACCTTC

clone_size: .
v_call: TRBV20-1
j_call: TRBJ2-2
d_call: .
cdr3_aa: CSARKGGPFTGELFF
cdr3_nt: TGCAGTGCTAGAAAGGGGGGCCCGTTCACCGGGGAGCTGTTTTTT

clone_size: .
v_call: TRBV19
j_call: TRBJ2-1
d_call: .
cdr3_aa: CASSLSINNEQFF
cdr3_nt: TGTGCCAGTAGTCTGTCGATTAACAATGAGCAGTTCTTC

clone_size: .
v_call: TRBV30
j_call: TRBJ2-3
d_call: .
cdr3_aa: CAWSAFTDTQYF
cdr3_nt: TGTGCCTGGAGTGCGTTCACAGATACGCAGTATTTT

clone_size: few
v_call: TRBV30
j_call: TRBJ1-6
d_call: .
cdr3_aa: CAWSETNSPLHF
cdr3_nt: TGTGCCTGGAGTGAAACAAATTCACCCCTCCACTTT

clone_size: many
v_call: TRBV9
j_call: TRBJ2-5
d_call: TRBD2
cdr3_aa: CASSVAPTSGRQETQYF
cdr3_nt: TGTGCCAGCAGCGTAGCTCCGACTAGCGGGAGGCAAGAGACCCAGTACTTC

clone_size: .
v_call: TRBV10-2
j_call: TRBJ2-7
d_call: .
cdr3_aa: CASSVGRDEQYF
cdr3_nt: TGCGCCAGCAGTGTGGGTAGGGACGAGCAGTACTTC

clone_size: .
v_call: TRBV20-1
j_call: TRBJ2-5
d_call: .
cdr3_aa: CSARDFGGCDQETQYF
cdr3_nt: TGCAGTGCTAGAGATTTTGGGGGCTGTGACCAAGAGACCCAGTACTTC

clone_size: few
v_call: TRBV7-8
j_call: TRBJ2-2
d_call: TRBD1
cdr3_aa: CASSHPGGANGELFF
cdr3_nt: TGTGCCAGCAGCCACCCAGGGGGCGCAAACGGGGAGCTGTTTTTT

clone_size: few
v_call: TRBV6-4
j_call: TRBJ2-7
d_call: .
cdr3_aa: CASSWGFEQYF
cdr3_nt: TGTGCCAGCAGTTGGGGGTTCGAGCAGTACTTC

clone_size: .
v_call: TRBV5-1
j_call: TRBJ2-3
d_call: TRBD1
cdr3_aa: CASSARGWADTQYF
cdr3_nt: TGCGCCAGCAGCGCCAGGGGGTGGGCAGATACGCAGTATTTT